The 28 T cell receptor beta chains listed next were all sequenced from one sample in a study of control samples from healthy donors and cancer patients. TCRdb's copy holds only in-frame clones and misses some; the assay was immunoSEQ multiplex PCR. The table records roughly 120,000 clones, 85% to 95% of them present only once. Sequencing was performed on blood. The receptors stem from a man under 40 in good health.

The chain has TRBV7-9 and TRBJ2-7, with D tentatively TRBD1 (5 bases). The V gene's germline CDR1 is SEHNR and CDR2 FQNEAQ (reference sequence). CDR3 length: 14 residues. V shed 0 bases and J shed 2 bases, with 8 bases lying between them. CDR3 amino acids: CASSLAAGTYEQYF. CDR3 nucleotides: TGTGCCAGCAGCTTAGCGGCAGGGACCTACGAGCAGTACTTC.

This rearrangement joins TRBV20-1 to TRBJ2-7, with no clear D. This CDR3 has 11 amino acids. V was pared by 6 bases and J by 5 bases, with 11 bases between. Germline values: CDR1 DFQATT, CDR2 SNEGSKA (reference sequence). The CDR3 is CSAPTGHEQYF. Written as DNA, the CDR3 is TGCAGTGCCCCCACCGGCCACGAGCAGTACTTC.

J is TRBJ2-7 and V is TRBV6-5, with D possibly matching TRBD1 (6 bases). The V gene's germline CDR1 is MNHEY and CDR2 SVGAGI. V was clipped by 1 base and J by 2 bases, with 9 bases between them. The CDR3 runs 14 residues. This CDR3 is CASSYFAGAYEQYF. The CDR3 bases are TGTGCCAGCAGTTACTTCGCAGGGGCCTACGAGCAGTACTTC.

A single count supports this clone. The chain joins TRBV3-1 (or the pseudogene TRBV3-2) to TRBJ2-3, with 7 bases fitting TRBD2. The J segment lost 0 bases and the V segment lost 2 bases, leaving 5 bases of the junction unmatched. The CDR3 is 16 residues long. The germline V gene has CDR1 LGHDT and CDR2 YNNKEL (reference sequence). The CDR3 spells CASSQLAGSSTDTQYF. CDR3 sequence (DNA): TGTGCCAGCAGCCAATTAGCGGGTTCTAGCACAGATACGCAGTATTTT.

The chain is built from TRBV12-3 or TRBV12-4 and TRBJ2-7; D might be TRBD1 (6 bases). The CDR3 covers 12 residues. The V and J ends lost 6 bases and 5 bases respectively, with 11 bases between them. CDR3 nucleotide sequence: TGTGCCAGCAGGACACAGGGACACGAGCAGTACTTC. Its translation: CASRTQGHEQYF.

V is TRBV5-4 and J is TRBJ2-5; D unresolved. Trimming took off 0 bases at V and 2 bases at J, with 5 bases between the two ends. There are 13 residues in the CDR3. CDR1 SGHNT and CDR2 YYREEE come from the germline V gene (reference sequence). CDR3 DNA: TGTGCCAGCAGCTTGGACAGACAAGAGACCCAGTACTTC. This encodes CASSLDRQETQYF.

This chain joins TRBV7-9 and TRBJ1-2; D is ambiguous. CDR3 length: 14 amino acids. Looked up from germline, CDR1 is SEHNR and CDR2 is FQNEAQ (reference sequence). Trimming left V 1 base short and J 7 bases short, with 13 bases between. The CDR3 DNA is TGTGCCAGCAGCTTAGTACATGGGCCTGGTGGCTACACCTTC. It specifies CASSLVHGPGGYTF.

The rearrangement joins TRBV5-1 to TRBJ1-2; TRBD1 might be the D (6 bases). Trimming stripped 4 bases from V and 4 bases from J, with 14 bases between. The CDR3 is made up of 14 amino acids. From germline, CDR1 is SGHRS and CDR2 YFSETQ. In DNA form, the CDR3 reads TGCGCCAGCAGCAATACAGGGAGGAGCTATGGCTACACCTTC. The encoded protein is CASSNTGRSYGYTF.

This chain joins TRBV27 and TRBJ1-2; D remains ambiguous. Germline V gene sequence: CDR1 MNHEY, CDR2 SMNVEV (reference sequence). The germline V and J ends were trimmed by 3 bases and 2 bases, with 7 bases remaining between them. This CDR3 has 13 residues. The CDR3 reads CASSFSQNYGYTF. CDR3 nucleotide sequence: TGTGCCAGCAGTTTTTCGCAAAACTATGGCTACACCTTC.

The CDR3: CASSRGGSENIQYF. The CDR3 coding sequence is TGTGCCAGCAGTCGAGGGGGATCGGAGAACATTCAGTACTTC. The chain recombines TRBV7-9 with TRBJ2-4; D is possibly TRBD1 (6 bases). The germline V gene has CDR1 SEHNR and CDR2 FQNEAQ (reference sequence). Trimming stripped 6 bases from V and 7 bases from J, with 16 bases between. CDR3 length: 14 residues.

This rearrangement joins TRBV18 to TRBJ1-1; D uncertain. Trimming removed 2 bases from V and 1 base from J, with 8 bases in between. The CDR3 extends over 14 amino acids. The germline CDR1 and CDR2 sequences are KGHSH and LQKENI. CDR3 sequence: CASSPAQRNTEAFF. Written as DNA, the CDR3 is TGTGCCAGCTCACCAGCCCAGAGGAACACTGAAGCTTTCTTT.

In its sample, this clone was seen once. The chain recombines TRBV7-2 with TRBJ2-1, with 10 bases matching TRBD2. The trim removed 5 bases at V and 3 bases at J, leaving 10 bases unmatched. Germline assignment: CDR1 SGHTA and CDR2 FQGNSA. This CDR3 contains 17 residues. CDR3 amino acids: CASSIRSGGNYYNEQFF. Written as DNA, the CDR3 is TGTGCCAGCAGCATACGTAGCGGGGGGAACTACTACAATGAGCAGTTCTTC.

This rearrangement joins TRBV25-1 to TRBJ2-7; D is unclear. The CDR3 has 13 amino acids. Germline V gene lookup returns CDR1 MGHDK and CDR2 SYGVNS. V was shortened by 2 bases and J by 4 bases, with 9 bases between the two germline ends. CDR3 coding DNA: TGTGCCAGCAGTGAAACCCCTGATTACGAGCAGTACTTC. It encodes CASSETPDYEQYF.

This chain joins TRBV5-1 and TRBJ2-1; TRBD1 is a possible D gene (6 bases). The CDR3 spans 14 residues. Germline CDR1 is SGHRS and CDR2 is YFSETQ. V lost 5 bases to trimming and J lost 2 bases, with 11 bases between them. The chain's CDR3 is CASSPGDTYNEQFF. For the CDR3, the DNA is TGCGCCAGCAGTCCAGGGGACACCTACAATGAGCAGTTCTTC.

V and J are TRBV12-3 or TRBV12-4 and TRBJ1-5; no clear D gene. This CDR3 has 12 residues. V lost 3 bases and J 7 bases, leaving 7 bases between the germline ends. This CDR3 is CASSFSGQPQHF. The DNA of the CDR3 is TGTGCCAGCAGTTTCTCGGGACAGCCCCAGCATTTT.

The chain employs TRBV6-5 and TRBJ2-5; possibly TRBD1 or TRBD2 for D (5 bases each). Trimming removed 6 bases from V and 5 bases from J, with 19 bases in between. The CDR3 runs 15 residues. Germline V gene lookup returns CDR1 MNHEY and CDR2 SVGAGI. The CDR3 sequence: CASRARGPTTETQYF. The DNA for the CDR3 is TGTGCCAGCAGAGCTAGGGGACCCACAACGGAGACCCAGTACTTC.

The rearrangement links TRBV5-1 to TRBJ2-7; possibly TRBD1 for D (5 bases). This CDR3 has 15 residues. Germline V gene data show CDR1 as SGHRS and CDR2 as YFSETQ. Trimming left V 2 bases short and J 3 bases short, with 15 bases between. The CDR3 coding sequence is TGCGCCAGCAGCTTCTTGGGGCCGGAAAACTACGAGCAGTACTTC. Its translation: CASSFLGPENYEQYF.

CDR3: CATRRGTEAFF. The CDR3 nucleotides read TGTGCCACCAGGAGGGGCACTGAAGCTTTCTTT. The chain has TRBV24-1 and TRBJ1-1, with a possible D match to TRBD1 (5 bases). Trimming shortened V by 7 bases and J by 4 bases, and 6 bases separated the two germline ends. Germline-derived CDR1 and CDR2 are KGHDR and SFDVKD. This CDR3 is built from 11 residues.

The V call is TRBV7-9, the J call TRBJ1-2, with 9 bases matching TRBD1. CDR1 is SEHNR and CDR2 is FQNEAQ in the germline V gene (reference sequence). The CDR3 contains 16 residues. The V and J ends lost 6 bases and 4 bases, in that order; junction bases with no gene match: 12. The CDR3 sequence is CASSPTGTGITYGYTF. Here the CDR3 DNA reads TGTGCCAGCAGTCCGACCGGGACAGGGATTACCTATGGCTACACCTTC.

The V gene is TRBV7-9, the J gene TRBJ1-3; possible D gene TRBD1, 6 bases. Germline V lookup: CDR1 SEHNR, CDR2 FQNEAQ (reference sequence). Trimming removed 2 bases from V and 0 bases from J, with 8 bases in between. This CDR3 has 15 amino acids. CDR3 nucleotide sequence: TGTGCCAGCAGCTTAAGGACAGTCTCTGGAAACACCATATATTTT. It encodes CASSLRTVSGNTIYF.

The genes are TRBV28 and TRBJ2-7; D is undetermined. This CDR3 contains 14 residues. Trimming pared 2 bases from V and 1 base from J, leaving 9 bases between. Germline CDR1 reads MDHEN; CDR2 reads SYDVKM. The CDR3 here is CASSLPGESYEQYF. The CDR3 coding sequence is TGTGCCAGCAGTTTACCTGGGGAATCCTACGAGCAGTACTTC.

The rearrangement links TRBV4-1 to TRBJ1-5, with 7 nucleotides matching TRBD1. The length of the CDR3 is 15 residues. Unmatched junction bases numbered 5, after V lost 2 bases and J lost 4 bases. Germline CDR1 reads MGHRA; CDR2 reads YSYEKL. CDR3 in amino acids: CASSQTGTDNQPQHF. CDR3 nucleotides: TGCGCCAGCAGCCAAACCGGGACAGATAATCAGCCCCAGCATTTT.

This chain links TRBV5-1 with TRBJ1-6, with a tentative D call TRBD1 (6 bases). V was clipped by 0 bases and J by 9 bases, with 16 bases between them. CDR1 is SGHRS and CDR2 is YFSETQ in the germline V gene. The CDR3 consists of 16 residues. DNA of the CDR3: TGCGCCAGCAGCTTGGCTCCCACAGGGAAGGGTTCACCCCTCCACTTT. This encodes CASSLAPTGKGSPLHF. Combining the CDR3 with reference TRBV5-1 and TRBJ1-6 gives the whole variable domain KAGVTQTPRYLIKTRGQQVTLSCSPISGHRSVSWYQQTPGQGLQFLFEYFSETQRNKGNFPGRFSGRQFSNSRSEMNVSTLELGDSALYLCASSLAPTGKGSPLHFGNGTRLTVT.

The gene calls are TRBV9 and TRBJ1-2; D remains unclear. V was cut by 3 bases and J by 7 bases, with 13 bases left in between. This CDR3 comprises 13 residues. The germline gives CDR1 SGDLS, CDR2 YYNGEE. The CDR3 region has the DNA TGTGCCAGCAGCGGTGTGGGCAACCGTGGCTACACCTTC. This codes for CASSGVGNRGYTF.

In the case of this clone: This CDR3 is also generated by other DNA sequences in the sample. The chain joins TRBV14 to TRBJ2-1; perhaps TRBD1 as D (6 bases). Per germline, CDR1 SGHDN and CDR2 FVKESK. This CDR3 contains 14 residues. Trimming cost V 3 bases and J 6 bases, with 12 bases left between them. CDR3 residues: CASSHLGQTNEQFF. CDR3 nucleotide sequence: TGTGCCAGCAGCCATCTCGGACAGACCAATGAGCAGTTCTTC.

The chain links TRBV19 to TRBJ1-2; the match to TRBD1 covers 9 bases. Germline CDR1 and CDR2: LNHDA and SQIVND (reference sequence). This CDR3 contains 13 residues. The ends lost 7 bases at V and 8 bases at J; junction bases unmatched: 8. CDR3 coding DNA: TGTGCCAGTACCTCACAGGGGGCCTGGGGCTACACCTTC. This sequence encodes CASTSQGAWGYTF.

The chain employs TRBV4-1 and TRBJ1-1, with D perhaps TRBD1 (5 bases). The CDR3 has 13 amino acids. Trimming removed 8 bases from V and 1 base from J, with 11 bases in between. Per the germline V gene, CDR1 is MGHRA and CDR2 is YSYEKL. The CDR3 reads CASRGTANTEAFF. The CDR3 bases are TGCGCCAGCCGTGGGACCGCGAACACTGAAGCTTTCTTT.

This rearrangement joins TRBV29-1 to TRBJ1-5; D unclear. V gave up 4 bases and J gave up 5 bases, with 12 bases separating them. This CDR3 region has 13 residues. Germline V gene sequence: CDR1 SQVTM, CDR2 ANQGSEA. The CDR3 here is CSVAMDFDQPQHF. The CDR3, as DNA: TGCAGCGTTGCCATGGACTTTGATCAGCCCCAGCATTTT.